One sample yielded the 3 T cell receptor beta chains listed below, sequenced in a study of cytomegalovirus exposure and HLA in healthy donors (dated by TCRdb to 2017 to 2019). The receptor library was made with the immunoSEQ multiplex PCR assay. Sourced from immuneACCESS, this table was stored by TCRdb with only in-frame sequences that have V and J called. A share of the clones is absent; for the studies checked, an unresolved V gene accounts for under half, and the remainder has no known explanation. The table for this sample lists about 240,000 clones; approximately 90% of them were counted only once. The ten largest make up about 3% of the sample. The sample consisted of PBMCs. These receptors came from a man aged 18 to 30 in good health and CMV-seronegative.

This chain connects TRBV7-2 to TRBJ2-1, with TRBD2 matching 12 bases. The length of the CDR3 is 15 residues. V shed 6 bases, J shed 12 bases, and the junction held 12 bases outside the gene matches. Germline lookup yields CDR1 SGHTA and CDR2 FQGNSA. The CDR3 DNA reads TGTGCCAGCAGTCAAACCGGGACTAGCGGGTTGTGGCAGTTCTTC. This encodes CASSQTGTSGLWQFF.

J is TRBJ1-5 and V is TRBV29-1; D is ambiguous. From germline, CDR1 is SQVTM and CDR2 ANQGSEA. The CDR3 covers 14 residues. Trimming cost V 2 bases and J 0 bases, with 8 bases left between them. The CDR3 region has the DNA TGCAGCGTTGAACAACAGAGTAGCAATCAGCCCCAGCATTTT. Translated, it gives CSVEQQSSNQPQHF.

This chain connects TRBV4-1 to TRBJ2-3; D remains unclear. The CDR3 covers 15 residues. Germline-derived CDR1 and CDR2 are MGHRA and YSYEKL. Deletions cut 4 bases from V and 0 bases from J, with 11 bases between. The CDR3, as DNA: TGCGCCAGCAGCCTAACCCCGGTGAGCACAGATACGCAGTATTTT. Translation gives CASSLTPVSTDTQYF.